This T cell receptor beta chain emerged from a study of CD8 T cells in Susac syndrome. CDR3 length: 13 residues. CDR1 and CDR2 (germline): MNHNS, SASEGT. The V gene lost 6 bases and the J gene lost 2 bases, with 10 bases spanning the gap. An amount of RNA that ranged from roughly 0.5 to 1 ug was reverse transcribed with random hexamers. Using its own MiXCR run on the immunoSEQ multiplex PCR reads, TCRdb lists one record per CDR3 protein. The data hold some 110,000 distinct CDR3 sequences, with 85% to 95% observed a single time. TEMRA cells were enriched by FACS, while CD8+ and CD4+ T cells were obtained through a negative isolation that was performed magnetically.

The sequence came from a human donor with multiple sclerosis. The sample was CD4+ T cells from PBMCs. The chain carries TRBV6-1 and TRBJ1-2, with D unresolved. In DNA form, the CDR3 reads TGTGCCAGCAGGCCGGGTCCCAACTATGGCTACACCTTC. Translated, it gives CASRPGPNYGYTF.